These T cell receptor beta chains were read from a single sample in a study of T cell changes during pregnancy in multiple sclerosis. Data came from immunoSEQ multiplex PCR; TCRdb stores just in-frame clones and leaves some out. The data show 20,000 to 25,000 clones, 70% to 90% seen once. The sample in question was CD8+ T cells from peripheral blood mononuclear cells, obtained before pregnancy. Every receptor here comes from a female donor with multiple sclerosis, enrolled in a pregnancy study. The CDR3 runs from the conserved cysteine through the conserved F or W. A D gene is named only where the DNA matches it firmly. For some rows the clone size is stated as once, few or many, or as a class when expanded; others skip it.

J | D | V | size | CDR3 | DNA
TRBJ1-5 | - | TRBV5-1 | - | CASSSDRGQPQHF | TGCGCCAGCAGCTCAGACCGGGGTCAGCCCCAGCATTTT
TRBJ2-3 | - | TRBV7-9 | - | CASTQSGYTDTQYF | TGTGCCAGCACCCAAAGCGGGTACACAGATACGCAGTATTTT
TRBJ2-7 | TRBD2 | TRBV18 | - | CASSSPPRTSASYEQYF | TGTGCCAGCTCATCACCACCCCGGACTAGCGCCTCCTACGAGCAGTACTTC
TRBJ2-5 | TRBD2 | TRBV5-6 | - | CATRSGRAFEETQYF | TGTGCCACCCGTAGCGGGAGGGCCTTCGAAGAGACCCAGTACTTC
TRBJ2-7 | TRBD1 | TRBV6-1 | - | CASTGTGLYEQYF | TGTGCCAGCACCGGGACAGGTCTCTACGAGCAGTACTTC
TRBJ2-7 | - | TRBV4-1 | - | CASSQASRDFSYEQYF | TGCGCCAGCAGCCAAGCTTCCCGGGACTTCTCCTACGAGCAGTATTTC
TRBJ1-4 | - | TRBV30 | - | CAWSVALRGGNEKLFF | TGTGCCTGGAGTGTAGCCCTCCGGGGTGGGAATGAAAAACTGTTTTTT
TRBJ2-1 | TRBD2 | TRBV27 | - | CASSLSGRRSVNEQFF | TGTGCCAGCAGTTTAAGCGGGAGACGGTCTGTGAATGAGCAGTTCTTC
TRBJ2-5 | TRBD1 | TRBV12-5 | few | CASGSSDREETQYF | TGTGCTAGTGGTTCCTCTGACAGGGAAGAGACCCAGTACTTC
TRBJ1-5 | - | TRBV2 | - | CASRGGGLGYSNQPQHF | TGTGCCAGCAGGGGCGGGGGGCTCGGGTATAGCAATCAGCCCCAGCATTTT
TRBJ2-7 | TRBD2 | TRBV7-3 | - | CATSEGAGTPTYEQYF | TGTGCCACCTCGGAGGGAGCGGGGACCCCGACCTACGAGCAGTACTTC
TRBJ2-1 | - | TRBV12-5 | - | CAANGRGHEQFF | TGTGCTGCCAACGGGAGGGGGCATGAGCAGTTCTTC
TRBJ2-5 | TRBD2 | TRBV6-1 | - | CASSETGGLGSGGETQYF | TGTGCCAGCAGTGAAACCGGGGGGTTAGGTAGCGGAGGGGAGACCCAGTACTTC
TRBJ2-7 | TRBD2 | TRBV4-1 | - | CASSRLSSGSSYEQYF | TGCGCCAGCAGCCGCCTATCTAGCGGGAGCTCCTACGAGCAGTACTTC
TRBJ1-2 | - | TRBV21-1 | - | CASSKGDRVRGYTF | TGTGCCAGCAGCAAAGGGGACAGGGTAAGGGGCTACACCTTC
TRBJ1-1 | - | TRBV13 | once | CASSLDPTYDTEAFF | TGTGCCAGCAGCTTAGATCCCACCTACGACACTGAAGCTTTCTTT
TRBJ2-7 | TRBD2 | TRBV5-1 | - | CASSPVAGAGEQYF | TGCGCCAGCAGCCCGGTAGCGGGAGCCGGCGAGCAGTACTTC
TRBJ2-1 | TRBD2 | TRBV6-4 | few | CASSAGTSGYNEQFF | TGTGCCAGCAGCGCCGGGACTAGCGGGTACAATGAGCAGTTCTTC
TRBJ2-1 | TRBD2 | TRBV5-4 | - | CASSNRLAGGDEQFF | TGTGCCAGCAGCAACCGACTAGCGGGAGGCGATGAGCAGTTCTTC
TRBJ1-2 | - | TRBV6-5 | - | CASSYLGEANYGYTF | TGTGCCAGCAGTTACCTAGGGGAAGCTAACTATGGCTACACCTTC
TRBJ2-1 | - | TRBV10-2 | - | CASSEFGDYNEQFF | TGCGCCAGCAGTGAGTTCGGTGATTACAATGAGCAGTTCTTC
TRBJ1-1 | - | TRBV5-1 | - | CASSPREGLGDTEAFF | TGCGCCAGCAGCCCCCGGGAGGGGTTGGGGGACACTGAAGCTTTCTTT